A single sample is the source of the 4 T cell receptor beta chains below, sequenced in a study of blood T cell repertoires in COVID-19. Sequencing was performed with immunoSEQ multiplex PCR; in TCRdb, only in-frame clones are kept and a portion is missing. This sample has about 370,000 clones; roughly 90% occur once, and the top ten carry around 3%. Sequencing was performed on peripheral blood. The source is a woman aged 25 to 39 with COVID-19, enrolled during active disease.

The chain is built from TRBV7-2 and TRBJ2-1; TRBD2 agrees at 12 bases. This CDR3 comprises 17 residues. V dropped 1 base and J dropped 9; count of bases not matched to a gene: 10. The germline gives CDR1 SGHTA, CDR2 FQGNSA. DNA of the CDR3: TGTGCCAGCAGCTTAGTTGTGGCACTAGCGGGGGGTCTTGAGCAGTTCTTC. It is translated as CASSLVVALAGGLEQFF.

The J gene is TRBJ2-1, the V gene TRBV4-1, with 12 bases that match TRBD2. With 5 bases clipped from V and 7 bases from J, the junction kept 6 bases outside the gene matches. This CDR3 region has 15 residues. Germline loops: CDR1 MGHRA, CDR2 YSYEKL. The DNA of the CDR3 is TGCGCCAGCAGCGTACTAGCGGGGGGTTTGAATGAGCAGTTCTTC. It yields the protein CASSVLAGGLNEQFF.

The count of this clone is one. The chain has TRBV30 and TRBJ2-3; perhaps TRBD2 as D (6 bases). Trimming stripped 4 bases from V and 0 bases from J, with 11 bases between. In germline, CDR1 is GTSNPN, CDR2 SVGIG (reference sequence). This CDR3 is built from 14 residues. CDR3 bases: TGTGCCTGGACCCCCGGGGGAAGCACAGATACGCAGTATTTT. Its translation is CAWTPGGSTDTQYF.

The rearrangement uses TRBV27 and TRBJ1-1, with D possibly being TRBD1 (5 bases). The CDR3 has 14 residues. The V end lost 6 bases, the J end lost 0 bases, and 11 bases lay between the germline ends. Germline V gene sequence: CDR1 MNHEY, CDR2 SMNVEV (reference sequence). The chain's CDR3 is CASRQQALNTEAFF. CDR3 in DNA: TGTGCCAGCAGGCAACAGGCCCTGAACACTGAAGCTTTCTTT.